This entry lists 7 T cell receptor beta chains sequenced from one sample in a study of blood T cell repertoires in COVID-19. TCRdb's copy holds only in-frame clones and misses some; the assay was immunoSEQ multiplex PCR. The table shows about 43,000 clones, with 83% occurring only once. Specimen: peripheral blood. The origin of the receptors is an elderly man in a cohort sampled during active COVID-19.

The chain has TRBV6-6 and TRBJ1-2; a weak D match, TRBD1 (5 bases). The germline V and J ends were trimmed by 5 bases and 5 bases, with 18 bases remaining between them. This CDR3 has 15 amino acids. Germline V gene lookup returns CDR1 MNHNY and CDR2 SVGAGI (reference sequence). The CDR3 DNA reads TGTGCCAGCAGTCGAAAACAGGAGCTGTTTTATGGCTACACCTTC. Residues: CASSRKQELFYGYTF.

V is TRBV28 and J is TRBJ2-7, with 8 bases that match TRBD2. Germline V gene data show CDR1 as MDHEN and CDR2 as SYDVKM. This CDR3 comprises 15 residues. V shed 6 bases, J shed 3 bases, and the junction held 10 bases outside the gene matches. CDR3 amino acids: CASSSTGTRDYEQYF. CDR3 bases: TGTGCCAGCAGCTCTACCGGGACTAGGGACTACGAGCAGTACTTC.

The chain employs TRBV28 and TRBJ2-2, with D tentatively TRBD1 (6 bases). V dropped 1 base and J dropped 1 base, with 13 bases sitting between them. From germline, CDR1 is MDHEN and CDR2 SYDVKM. The CDR3 covers 17 residues. The CDR3 spells CASSLYRGQRNTGELFF. CDR3 nucleotides: TGTGCCAGCAGTTTATATCGCGGACAGAGGAACACCGGGGAGCTGTTTTTT.

The J gene is TRBJ1-3, the V gene TRBV14; tentatively, D is TRBD1 (6 bases). V was clipped by 2 bases and J by 0 bases, with 11 bases between them. CDR3 length equals 16 residues. Germline values: CDR1 SGHDN, CDR2 FVKESK. The CDR3 region has the DNA TGTGCCAGCAGCCAATTCGGACAGAGCTCTGGAAACACCATATATTTT. Residues: CASSQFGQSSGNTIYF.

CDR3 residues: CASSLADSTEAFF. The CDR3 region has the DNA TGTGCCAGCAGCTTAGCGGACAGCACTGAAGCTTTCTTT. The chain carries TRBV7-2 and TRBJ1-1, with a tentative D call TRBD1 (6 bases). The CDR3 sequence is 13 residues long. Per the germline V gene, CDR1 is SGHTA and CDR2 is FQGNSA. Trimming removed 0 bases from V and 4 bases from J, with 6 bases in between.

The chain uses TRBV6-6 and TRBJ2-1, with no clear D. The CDR3 covers 13 residues. Germline CDR1 and CDR2: MNHNY and SVGAGI (reference sequence). The V and J ends lost 8 bases and 1 base respectively, with 9 bases between them. CDR3 coding DNA: TGTGCCAGCGTCCCCAGGTCCTACAATGAGCAGTTCTTC. Its translation is CASVPRSYNEQFF.

This chain uses TRBV29-1 with TRBJ2-3, with 9 bases identical to TRBD2. This CDR3 is built from 17 residues. Trimming at V came to 0 bases and at J to 2 bases, leaving 9 bases not matched to a gene. CDR1 is SQVTM and CDR2 is ANQGSEA in the germline V gene. The CDR3 DNA reads as TGCAGCGTTGAAGACTTGCGGGGGGGCGGGTTCACAGATACGCAGTATTTT. Translated: CSVEDLRGGGFTDTQYF.